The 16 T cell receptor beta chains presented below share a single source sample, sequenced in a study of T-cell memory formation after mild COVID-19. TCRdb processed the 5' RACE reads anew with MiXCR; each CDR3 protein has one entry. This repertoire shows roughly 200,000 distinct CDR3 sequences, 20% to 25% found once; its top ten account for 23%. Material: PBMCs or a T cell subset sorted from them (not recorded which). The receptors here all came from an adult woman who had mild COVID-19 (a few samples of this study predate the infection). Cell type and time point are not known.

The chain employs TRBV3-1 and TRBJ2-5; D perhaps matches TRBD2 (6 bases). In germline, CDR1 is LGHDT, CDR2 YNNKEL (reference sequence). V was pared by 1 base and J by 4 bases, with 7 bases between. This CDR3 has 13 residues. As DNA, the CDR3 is TGTGCCAGCAGCCAAGGGACTACAGAGACCCAGTACTTC. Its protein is CASSQGTTETQYF.

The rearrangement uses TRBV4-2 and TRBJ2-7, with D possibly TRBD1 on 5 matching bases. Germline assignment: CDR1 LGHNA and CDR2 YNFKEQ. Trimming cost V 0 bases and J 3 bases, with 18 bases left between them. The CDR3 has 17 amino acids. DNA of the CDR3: TGTGCCAGCAGCCAAGATCAGGGCCAGGGTGCCAACTACGAGCAGTACTTC. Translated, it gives CASSQDQGQGANYEQYF.

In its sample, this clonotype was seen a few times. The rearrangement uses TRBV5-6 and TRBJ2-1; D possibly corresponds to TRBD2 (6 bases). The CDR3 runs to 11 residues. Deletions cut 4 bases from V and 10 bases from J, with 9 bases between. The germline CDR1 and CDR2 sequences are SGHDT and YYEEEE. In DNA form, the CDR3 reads TGTGCCAGCAGCCATCGGGGGGAGCAGTTCTTC. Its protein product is CASSHRGEQFF. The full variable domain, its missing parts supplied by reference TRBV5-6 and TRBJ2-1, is DAGVTQSPTHLIKTRGQQVTLRCSPKSGHDTVSWYQQALGQGPQFIFQYYEEEERQRGNFPDRFSGHQFPNYSSELNVNALLLGDSALYLCASSHRGEQFFGPGTRLTVL.

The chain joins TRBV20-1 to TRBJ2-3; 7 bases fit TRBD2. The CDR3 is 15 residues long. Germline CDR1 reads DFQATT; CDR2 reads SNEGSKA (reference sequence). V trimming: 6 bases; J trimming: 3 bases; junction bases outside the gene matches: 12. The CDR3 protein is CSAPTPGGMTDTQYF. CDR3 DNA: TGCAGTGCGCCTACCCCGGGGGGAATGACAGATACGCAGTATTTT.

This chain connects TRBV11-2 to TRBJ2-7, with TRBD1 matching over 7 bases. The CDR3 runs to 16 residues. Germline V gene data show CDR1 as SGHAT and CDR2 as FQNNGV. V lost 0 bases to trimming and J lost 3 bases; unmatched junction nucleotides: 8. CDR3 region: CASSLDPSGTVYEQYF. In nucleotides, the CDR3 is TGTGCCAGCAGCTTAGATCCGTCCGGGACAGTCTACGAGCAGTACTTC.

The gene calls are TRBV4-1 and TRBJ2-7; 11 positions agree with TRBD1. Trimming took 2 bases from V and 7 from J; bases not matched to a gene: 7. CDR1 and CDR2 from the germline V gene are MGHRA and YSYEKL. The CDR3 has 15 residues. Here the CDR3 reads CASSQQDRGQVEQYF. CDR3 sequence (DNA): TGCGCCAGCAGCCAACAGGACAGGGGGCAGGTTGAGCAGTACTTC.

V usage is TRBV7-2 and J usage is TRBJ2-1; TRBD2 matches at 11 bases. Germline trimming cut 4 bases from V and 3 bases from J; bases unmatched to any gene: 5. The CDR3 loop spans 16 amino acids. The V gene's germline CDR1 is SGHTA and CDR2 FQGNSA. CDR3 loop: CASSWGLAADYNEQFF. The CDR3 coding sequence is TGTGCCAGCAGCTGGGGACTAGCGGCGGACTACAATGAGCAGTTCTTC.

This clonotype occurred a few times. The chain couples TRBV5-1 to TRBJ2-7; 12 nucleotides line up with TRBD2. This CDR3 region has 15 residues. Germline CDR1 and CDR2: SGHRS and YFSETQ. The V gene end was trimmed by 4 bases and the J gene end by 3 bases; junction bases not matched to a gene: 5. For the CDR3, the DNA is TGCGCCAGCAGCCGAAAGACTAGCGGGAGCTACGAGCAGTACTTC. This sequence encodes CASSRKTSGSYEQYF.

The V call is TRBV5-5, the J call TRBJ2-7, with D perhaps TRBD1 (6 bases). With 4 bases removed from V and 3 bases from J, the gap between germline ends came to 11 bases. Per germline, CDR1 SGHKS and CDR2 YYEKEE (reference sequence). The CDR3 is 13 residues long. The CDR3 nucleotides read TGTGCCAGCAGCATGGGACACAACTACGAGCAGTACTTC. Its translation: CASSMGHNYEQYF.

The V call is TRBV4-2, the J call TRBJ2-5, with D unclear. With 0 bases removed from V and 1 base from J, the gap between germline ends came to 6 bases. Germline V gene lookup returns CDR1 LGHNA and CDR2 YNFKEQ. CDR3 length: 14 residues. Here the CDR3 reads CASSQDKTQETQYF. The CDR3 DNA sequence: TGTGCCAGCAGCCAAGACAAGACCCAAGAGACCCAGTACTTC.

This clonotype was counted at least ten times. The CDR3 sequence: CASSVGANSVSYNEQFF. The CDR3 nucleotides read TGCGCCAGCAGTGTTGGAGCTAACTCAGTATCCTACAATGAGCAGTTCTTC. This sequence joins TRBV5-1 and TRBJ2-1, with D unclear. V was cut by 5 bases and J by 1 base, with 19 bases left in between. The CDR3 runs to 17 residues. Germline-derived CDR1 and CDR2 are SGHRS and YFSETQ.

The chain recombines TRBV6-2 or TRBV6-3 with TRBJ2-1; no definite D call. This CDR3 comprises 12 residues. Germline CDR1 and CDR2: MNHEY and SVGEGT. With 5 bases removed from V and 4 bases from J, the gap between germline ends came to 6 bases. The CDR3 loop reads CASSTLYNEQFF. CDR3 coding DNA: TGTGCCAGCAGTACGCTATACAATGAGCAGTTCTTC.

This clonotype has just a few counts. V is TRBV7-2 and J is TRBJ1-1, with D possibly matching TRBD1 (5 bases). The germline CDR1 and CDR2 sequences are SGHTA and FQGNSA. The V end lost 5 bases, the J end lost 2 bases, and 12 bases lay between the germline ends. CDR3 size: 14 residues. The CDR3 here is CASSPLDRNTEAFF. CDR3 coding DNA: TGTGCCAGCAGCCCCCTAGACAGAAACACTGAAGCTTTCTTT.

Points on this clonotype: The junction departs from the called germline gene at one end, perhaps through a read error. In DNA, the CDR3 is TGTGCCAGCAGCCTAGCGGCCCCCGGCGAGCAGTACTTC. As protein: CASSLAAPGEQYF. The chain links TRBV7-6 to TRBJ2-7; 7 bases align to TRBD2. The CDR3 spans 13 residues. CDR1 and CDR2 (germline): SGHVS, FNYEAQ.

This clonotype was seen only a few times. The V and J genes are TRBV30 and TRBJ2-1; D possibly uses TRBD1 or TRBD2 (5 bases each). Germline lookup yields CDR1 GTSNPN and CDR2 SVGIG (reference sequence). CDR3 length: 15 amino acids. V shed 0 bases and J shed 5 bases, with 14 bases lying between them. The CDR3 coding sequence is TGTGCCTGGAGTGTACTCCCCGGGACCCACAATGAGCAGTTCTTC. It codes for CAWSVLPGTHNEQFF.

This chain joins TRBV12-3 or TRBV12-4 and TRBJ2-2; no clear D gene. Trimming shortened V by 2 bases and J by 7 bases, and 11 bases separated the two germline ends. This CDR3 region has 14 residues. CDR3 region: CASSLRARGGELFF. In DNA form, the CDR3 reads TGTGCCAGCAGTTTACGGGCCCGAGGCGGGGAGCTGTTTTTT.